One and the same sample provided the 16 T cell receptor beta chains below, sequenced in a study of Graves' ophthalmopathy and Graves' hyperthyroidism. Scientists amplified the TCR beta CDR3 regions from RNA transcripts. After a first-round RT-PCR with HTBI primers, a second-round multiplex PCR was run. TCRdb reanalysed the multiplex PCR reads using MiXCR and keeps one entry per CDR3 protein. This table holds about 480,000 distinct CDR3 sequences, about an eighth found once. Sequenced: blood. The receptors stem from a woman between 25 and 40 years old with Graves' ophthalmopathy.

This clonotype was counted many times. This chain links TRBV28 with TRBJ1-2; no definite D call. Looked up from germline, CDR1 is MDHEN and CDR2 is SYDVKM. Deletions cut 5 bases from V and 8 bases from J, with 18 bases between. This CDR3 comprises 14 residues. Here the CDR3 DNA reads TGTGCCAGCAGTCGTATGCGGGGATTTGGCGGCTACACCTTC. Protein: CASSRMRGFGGYTF.

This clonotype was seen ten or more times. In DNA form, the CDR3 reads TGTGCCAGCAGGAGTGGAGCGCTGGCGTATGGCTACACCTTC. This translates into CASRSGALAYGYTF. V is TRBV25-1 and J is TRBJ1-2; D is ambiguous. V was cut by 6 bases and J by 5 bases, with 16 bases left in between. The length of the CDR3 is 14 residues. Germline V gene data show CDR1 as MGHDK and CDR2 as SYGVNS.

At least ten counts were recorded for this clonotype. The CDR3 region has the DNA TGTGCCAGCAGTGAAAAGGCAGGGGAATTGGGGGACTATGGCTACACCTTC. The encoded protein is CASSEKAGELGDYGYTF. The chain links TRBV6-1 to TRBJ1-2; a possible D gene is TRBD1 (6 bases). CDR3 size: 17 residues. Trimming stripped 2 bases from V and 3 bases from J, with 19 bases between. Germline values: CDR1 MNHNS, CDR2 SASEGT.

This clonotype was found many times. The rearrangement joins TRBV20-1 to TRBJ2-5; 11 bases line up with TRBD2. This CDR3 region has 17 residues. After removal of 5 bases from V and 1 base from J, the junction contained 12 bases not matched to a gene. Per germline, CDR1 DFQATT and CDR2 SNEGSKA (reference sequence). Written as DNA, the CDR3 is TGCAGTGCTGAAACAGCCGGGACTAGCGGTTTCCAAGAGACCCAGTACTTC. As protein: CSAETAGTSGFQETQYF.

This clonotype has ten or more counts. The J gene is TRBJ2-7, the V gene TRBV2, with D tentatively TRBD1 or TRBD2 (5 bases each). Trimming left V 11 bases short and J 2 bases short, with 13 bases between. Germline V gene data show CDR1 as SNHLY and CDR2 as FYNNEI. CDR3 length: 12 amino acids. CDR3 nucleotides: TGTGCCCTCCGGGACGGCACCTACGAGCAGTACTTC. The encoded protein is CALRDGTYEQYF.

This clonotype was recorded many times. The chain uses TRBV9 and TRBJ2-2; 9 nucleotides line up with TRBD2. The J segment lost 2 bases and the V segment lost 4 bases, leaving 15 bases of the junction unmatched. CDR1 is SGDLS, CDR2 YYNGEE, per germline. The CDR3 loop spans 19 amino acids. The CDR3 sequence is CASSPHSMGTSFNTGELFF. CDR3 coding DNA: TGTGCCAGCAGCCCACATAGTATGGGGACTAGCTTCAACACCGGGGAGCTGTTTTTT.

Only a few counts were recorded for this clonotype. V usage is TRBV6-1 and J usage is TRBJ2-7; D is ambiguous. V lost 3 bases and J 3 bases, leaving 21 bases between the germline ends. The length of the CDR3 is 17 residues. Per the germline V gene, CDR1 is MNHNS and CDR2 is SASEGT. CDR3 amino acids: CASSDSIRQKLLYEQYF. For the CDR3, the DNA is TGTGCCAGCAGTGATAGTATTCGACAAAAACTTCTCTACGAGCAGTACTTC.

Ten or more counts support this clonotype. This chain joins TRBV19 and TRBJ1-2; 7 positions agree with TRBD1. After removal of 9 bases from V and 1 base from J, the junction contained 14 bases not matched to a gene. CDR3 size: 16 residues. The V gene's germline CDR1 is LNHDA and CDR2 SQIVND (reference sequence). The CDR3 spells CASARQGEFLNYGYTF. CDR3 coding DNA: TGTGCCAGCGCCCGACAGGGCGAGTTCCTTAACTATGGCTACACCTTC. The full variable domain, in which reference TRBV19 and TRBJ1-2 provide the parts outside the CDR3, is DGGITQSPKYLFRKEGQNVTLSCEQNLNHDAMYWYRQDPGQGLRLIYYSQIVNDFQKGDIAEGYSVSREKKESFPLTVTSAQKNPTAFYLCASARQGEFLNYGYTFGSGTRLTVV.

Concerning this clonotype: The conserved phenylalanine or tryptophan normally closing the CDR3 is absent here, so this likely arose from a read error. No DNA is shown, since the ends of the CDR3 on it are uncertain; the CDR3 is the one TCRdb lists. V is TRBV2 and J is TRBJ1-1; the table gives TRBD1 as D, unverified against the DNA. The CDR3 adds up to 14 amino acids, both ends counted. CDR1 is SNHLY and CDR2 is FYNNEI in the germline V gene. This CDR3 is CASSDSRGWTEACL.

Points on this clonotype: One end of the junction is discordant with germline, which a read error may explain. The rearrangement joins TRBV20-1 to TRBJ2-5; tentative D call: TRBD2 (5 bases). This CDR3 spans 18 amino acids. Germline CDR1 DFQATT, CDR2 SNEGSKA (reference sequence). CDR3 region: CSAREGGRSSFIQETKYF. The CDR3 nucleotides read TGCAGTGCTAGAGAGGGCGGGCGGTCCTCATTTATCCAAGAGACCAAGTACTTC.

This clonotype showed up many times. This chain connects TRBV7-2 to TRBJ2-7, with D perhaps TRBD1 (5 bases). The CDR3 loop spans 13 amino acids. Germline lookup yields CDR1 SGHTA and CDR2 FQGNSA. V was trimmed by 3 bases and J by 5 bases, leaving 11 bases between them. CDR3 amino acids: CASSFLTGDEQYF. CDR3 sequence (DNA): TGTGCCAGCAGCTTCTTAACAGGTGACGAGCAGTACTTC.

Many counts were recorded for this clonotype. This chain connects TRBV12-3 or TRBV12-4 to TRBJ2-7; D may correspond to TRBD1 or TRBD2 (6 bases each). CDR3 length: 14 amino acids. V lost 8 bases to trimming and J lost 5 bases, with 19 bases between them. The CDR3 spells CASSPRGAGDEQYF. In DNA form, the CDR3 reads TGTGCCAGCTCCCCTAGGGGGGCAGGCGACGAGCAGTACTTC.

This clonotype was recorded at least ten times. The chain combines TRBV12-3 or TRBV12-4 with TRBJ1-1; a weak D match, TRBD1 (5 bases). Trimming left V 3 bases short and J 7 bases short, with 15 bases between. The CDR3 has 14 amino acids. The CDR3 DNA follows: TGTGCCAGCAGTTTGGGGGGGGGACTTATTGAAGCTTTCTTT. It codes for CASSLGGGLIEAFF.

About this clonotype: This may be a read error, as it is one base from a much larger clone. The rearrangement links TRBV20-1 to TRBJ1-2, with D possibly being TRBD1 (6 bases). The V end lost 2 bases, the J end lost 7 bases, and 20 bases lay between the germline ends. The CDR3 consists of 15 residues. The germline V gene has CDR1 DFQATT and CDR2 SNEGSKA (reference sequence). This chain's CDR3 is CSARPLNRDICGYTF. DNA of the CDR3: TGCAGTGCTAGACCCCTGAACCGGGACATCTGTGGCTACACCTTC.

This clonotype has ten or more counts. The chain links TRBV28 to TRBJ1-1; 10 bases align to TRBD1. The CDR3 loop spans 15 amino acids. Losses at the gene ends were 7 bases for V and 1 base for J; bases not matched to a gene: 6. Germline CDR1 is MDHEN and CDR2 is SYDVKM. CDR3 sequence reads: CASIRTGGGNTEAFF. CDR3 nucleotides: TGTGCCAGCATTCGGACAGGGGGGGGGAACACTGAAGCTTTCTTT.

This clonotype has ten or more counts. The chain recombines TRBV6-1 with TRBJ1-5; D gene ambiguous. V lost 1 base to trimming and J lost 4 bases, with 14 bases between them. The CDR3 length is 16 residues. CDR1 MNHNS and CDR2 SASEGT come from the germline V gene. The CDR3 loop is CASSEVRHYSNQPQHF. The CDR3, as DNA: TGTGCCAGCAGTGAAGTGAGACACTACTCGAATCAGCCCCAGCATTTT.